A single T cell receptor beta chain is shown here with its context. Its antigen is undetermined. Unique molecular identifiers were built into the TCRbeta library. In TCRdb, the PCR reads were re-called with MiXCR into one record per CDR3 protein. Of about 580,000 distinct CDR3 sequences listed, approximately 30% were seen once; the top ten hold about a third. The record originates from a study of T-cell reconstitution after alpha-beta-depleted transplantation in children. V lost 1 base and J lost 1, with 9 bases in between. The CDR3 is made up of 14 amino acids. Germline assignment: CDR1 SGHRS and CDR2 YFSETQ. Overall study findings and caveats: After one year, T-cell counts and TCRbeta diversity mostly came from new T cells. Several patients had high TCRbeta diversity at day 60; it came from surviving recipient T cells and thymic progenitors. As was reported, about two months after transplant, alpha-beta T cells came from several hundred expanded graft clones.

The chain has TRBV5-1 and TRBJ2-7; no definite D call. The TCR comes from a boy under two years old with Wiskott-Aldrich syndrome, due to receive a stem cell transplant. This sample comprised PBMCs, obtained before TCRalphabeta/CD19-depleted stem cell transplant. The CDR3 region is CASSLRTISYEQYF. The CDR3 bases are TGCGCCAGCAGCTTGAGGACGATTTCCTACGAGCAGTACTTC. The variable domain in full, completed from reference TRBV5-1 and TRBJ2-7, reads KAGVTQTPRYLIKTRGQQVTLSCSPISGHRSVSWYQQTPGQGLQFLFEYFSETQRNKGNFPGRFSGRQFSNSRSEMNVSTLELGDSALYLCASSLRTISYEQYFGPGTRLTVT.